The rows below give T cell receptor beta chains drawn from one sample of a study of monozygotic twins with inflammatory bowel disease. No DNA is given; TCRdb re-called the 5' RACE reads and lists each CDR3 protein once. Its listing shows some 190,000 distinct CDR3 sequences. Material: blood. The receptors here all came from a human donor with ulcerative colitis or Crohn's disease, or a healthy co-twin of an affected twin (not recorded which). Each CDR3 is given with its conserved first and last residue. The order of the fields is J gene, V gene, CDR3 length, CDR3 protein.

J gene: TRBJ2-1
V gene: TRBV5-1
CDR3 length: 18
CDR3 protein: CASTLSTGTSGSTDEQFF

J gene: TRBJ2-2
V gene: TRBV10-3
CDR3 length: 14
CDR3 protein: CATTGTGSTGELFF

J gene: TRBJ2-2
V gene: TRBV2
CDR3 length: 15
CDR3 protein: CASRPSGVNTGELFF

J gene: TRBJ1-5
V gene: TRBV7-2
CDR3 length: 16
CDR3 protein: CASSPGTARSNQPQHF

J gene: TRBJ1-1
V gene: TRBV18
CDR3 length: 14
CDR3 protein: CASSPRQVNTEAFF

J gene: TRBJ2-5
V gene: TRBV7-2
CDR3 length: 14
CDR3 protein: CASSFQQGGGTQYF

J gene: TRBJ2-1
V gene: TRBV10-3
CDR3 length: 14
CDR3 protein: CAILTSGGAGEQFF

J gene: TRBJ2-1
V gene: TRBV7-8
CDR3 length: 16
CDR3 protein: CASSLWRAGGHNEQFF

J gene: TRBJ1-5
V gene: TRBV5-5
CDR3 length: 15
CDR3 protein: CASSLEGWANQPQHF

J gene: TRBJ1-3
V gene: TRBV11-1
CDR3 length: 21
CDR3 protein: CASSSDPGQGLSFKPGNTIYF

J gene: TRBJ2-1
V gene: TRBV27
CDR3 length: 14
CDR3 protein: CASSSWGIANEQFF

J gene: TRBJ1-1
V gene: TRBV7-2
CDR3 length: 16
CDR3 protein: CASSLVPGGDPAEAFF

J gene: TRBJ1-1
V gene: TRBV10-3
CDR3 length: 15
CDR3 protein: CAISAGTGVNTEAFF

J gene: TRBJ1-4
V gene: TRBV6-1
CDR3 length: 16
CDR3 protein: CASSDYGRGTSEKLFF

J gene: TRBJ2-3
V gene: TRBV5-1
CDR3 length: 19
CDR3 protein: CASSSGTSGSPRFGDTQYF

J gene: TRBJ2-3
V gene: TRBV27
CDR3 length: 14
CDR3 protein: CASTRGQSTNTQYF

J gene: TRBJ1-6
V gene: TRBV5-1
CDR3 length: 15
CDR3 protein: CASSLDGRDDSPLHF

J gene: TRBJ2-5
V gene: TRBV9
CDR3 length: 18
CDR3 protein: CASSVGGSTSGGQETQYF

J gene: TRBJ2-3
V gene: TRBV15
CDR3 length: 15
CDR3 protein: CATSSAVPSTDTQYF

J gene: TRBJ1-1
V gene: TRBV7-9
CDR3 length: 12
CDR3 protein: CASSLSVGEAFF

J gene: TRBJ2-1
V gene: TRBV5-1
CDR3 length: 11
CDR3 protein: CASSGRNEQFF

J gene: TRBJ2-3
V gene: TRBV4-2
CDR3 length: 12
CDR3 protein: CASGGGVDTQYF

J gene: TRBJ2-5
V gene: TRBV25-1
CDR3 length: 14
CDR3 protein: CASSDWQGEETQYF

J gene: TRBJ2-3
V gene: TRBV10-3
CDR3 length: 12
CDR3 protein: CAISDLADTQYF

J gene: TRBJ1-2
V gene: TRBV12-3/TRBV12-4
CDR3 length: 15
CDR3 protein: CASSFTGQGSGGYTF

J gene: TRBJ1-5
V gene: TRBV20-1
CDR3 length: 12
CDR3 protein: CSARYSNQPQHF

J gene: TRBJ2-2
V gene: TRBV7-6
CDR3 length: 14
CDR3 protein: CASSWDRGTGELFF